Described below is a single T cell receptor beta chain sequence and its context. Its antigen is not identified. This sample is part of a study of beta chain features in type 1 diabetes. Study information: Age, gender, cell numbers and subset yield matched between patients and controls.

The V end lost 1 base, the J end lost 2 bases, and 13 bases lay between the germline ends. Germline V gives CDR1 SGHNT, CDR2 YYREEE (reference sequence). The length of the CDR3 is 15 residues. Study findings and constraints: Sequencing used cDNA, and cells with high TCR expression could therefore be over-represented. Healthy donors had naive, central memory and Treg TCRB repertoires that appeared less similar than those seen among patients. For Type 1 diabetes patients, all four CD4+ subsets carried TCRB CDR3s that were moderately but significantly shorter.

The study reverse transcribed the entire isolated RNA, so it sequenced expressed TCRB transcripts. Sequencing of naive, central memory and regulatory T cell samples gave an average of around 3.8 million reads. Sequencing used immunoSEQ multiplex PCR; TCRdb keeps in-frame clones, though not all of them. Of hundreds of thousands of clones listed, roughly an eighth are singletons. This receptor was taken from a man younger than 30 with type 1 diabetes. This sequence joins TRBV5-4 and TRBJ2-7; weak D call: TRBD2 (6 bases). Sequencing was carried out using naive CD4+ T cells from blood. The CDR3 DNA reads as TGTGCCAGCAGCTTGAATTTCGGCGGGACCTACGAGCAGTACTTC. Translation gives CASSLNFGGTYEQYF.